This T cell receptor (beta chain) was identified during a study of blood T cell repertoires in COVID-19. About the research overall: Material from acute and convalescent COVID-19 was sourced from the United States, Italy and Spain. T cells, B-cell-depleted T cells, or PBMCs provided the cDNA or gDNA that served as material.

How the authors handled the data: The authors estimated nucleated cell counts from reference gene primer amplification. Sequenced by immunoSEQ multiplex PCR; TCRdb stores in-frame clones only, minus some. V, J and clone size are taken as reported in that table, and D and trimming were inferred from the DNA itself. The table includes about 53,000 clones, roughly 90% detected once. The CDR3 covers 14 residues. J was trimmed by 10 bases and V by 4 bases; bases with no gene match: 6. CDR1 and CDR2 from the germline V gene are SEHNR and FQNEAQ (reference sequence). V usage is TRBV7-9 and J usage is TRBJ1-6, with TRBD1 identical over 8 bases. The sequencing input was peripheral blood. The TCR originated in a human donor in a cohort sampled during active COVID-19. The CDR3 reads CASSSGQGSSPLHF. The DNA of the CDR3 is TGTGCCAGCAGCTCTGGACAGGGATCGTCACCCCTCCACTTT.